This T cell receptor (beta chain) came from a study of T cell repertoires in cytomegalovirus infection. About the research overall: Indications of both CMV infection and matching HLA type were provided by public TCR beta signatures.

TCRdb itself ran the reads through MiXCR, one entry per CDR3 protein. The sample contains about 890,000 distinct CDR3 sequences, roughly 30% of which appear only once. CDR3 length equals 13 residues. Germline CDR1 SGHDT, CDR2 YYEEEE. About this clonotype: Its antigen is unidentified. An end of the junction differs from the germline gene, which may be a read error.

The specimen was cultured CD8+ T cells from PBMCs, collected from culture after CMV antigen stimulation. The sequence derives from a human donor in good health (CMV status not recorded). Some clones in this sample may be carry-over from other donors' samples. The chain has TRBV5-6 and TRBJ1-5; unclear D gene. Here the CDR3 reads CVSSPSFGQPQHF. The CDR3 DNA is TGTGTCAGCAGCCCCAGTTTCGGACAGCCCCAGCATTTT. Complete variable domain (other parts from reference TRBV5-6 and TRBJ1-5): DAGVTQSPTHLIKTRGQQVTLRCSPKSGHDTVSWYQQALGQGPQFIFQYYEEEERQRGNFPDRFSGHQFPNYSSELNVNALLLGDSALYLCVSSPSFGQPQHFGDGTRLSIL.